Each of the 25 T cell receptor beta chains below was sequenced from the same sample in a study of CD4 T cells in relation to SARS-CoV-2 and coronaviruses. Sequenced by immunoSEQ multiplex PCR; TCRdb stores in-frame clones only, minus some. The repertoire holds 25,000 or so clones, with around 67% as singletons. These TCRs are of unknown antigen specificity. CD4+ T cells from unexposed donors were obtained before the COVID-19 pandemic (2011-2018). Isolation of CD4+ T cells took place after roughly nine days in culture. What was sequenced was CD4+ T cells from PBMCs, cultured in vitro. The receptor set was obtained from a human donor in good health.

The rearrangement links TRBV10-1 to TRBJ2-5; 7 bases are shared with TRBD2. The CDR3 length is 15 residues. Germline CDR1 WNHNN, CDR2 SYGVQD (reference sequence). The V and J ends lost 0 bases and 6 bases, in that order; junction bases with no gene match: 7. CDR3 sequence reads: CASSESTGGSQTQYF. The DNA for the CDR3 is TGCGCCAGCAGTGAGTCGACCGGGGGGTCGCAGACCCAGTACTTC.

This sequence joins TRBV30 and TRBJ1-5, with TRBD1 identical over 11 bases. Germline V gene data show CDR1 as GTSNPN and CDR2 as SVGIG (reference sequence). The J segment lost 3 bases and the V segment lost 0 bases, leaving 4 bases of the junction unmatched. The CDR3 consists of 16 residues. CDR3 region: CAWSVLGQGVNQPQHF. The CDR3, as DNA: TGTGCCTGGAGTGTATTGGGACAGGGGGTCAATCAGCCCCAGCATTTT.

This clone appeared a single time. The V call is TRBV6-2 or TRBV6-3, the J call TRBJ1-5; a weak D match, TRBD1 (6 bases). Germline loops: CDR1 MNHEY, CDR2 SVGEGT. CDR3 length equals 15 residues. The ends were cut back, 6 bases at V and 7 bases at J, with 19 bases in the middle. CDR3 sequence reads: CASSQIQGIGQPQHF. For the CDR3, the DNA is TGTGCCAGCAGCCAAATTCAGGGGATCGGGCAGCCCCAGCATTTT.

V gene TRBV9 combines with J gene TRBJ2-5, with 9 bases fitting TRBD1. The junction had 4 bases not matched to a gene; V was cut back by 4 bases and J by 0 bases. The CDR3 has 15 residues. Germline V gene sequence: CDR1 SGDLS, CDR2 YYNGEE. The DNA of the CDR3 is TGTGCCAGCAGCCCGACAGGGGGAGACCAAGAGACCCAGTACTTC. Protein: CASSPTGGDQETQYF.

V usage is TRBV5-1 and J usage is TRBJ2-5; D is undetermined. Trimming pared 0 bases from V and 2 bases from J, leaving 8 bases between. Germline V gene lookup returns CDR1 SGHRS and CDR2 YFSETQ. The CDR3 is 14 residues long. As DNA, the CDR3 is TGCGCCAGCAGCTTGGAAGTGTCACAAGAGACCCAGTACTTC. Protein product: CASSLEVSQETQYF.

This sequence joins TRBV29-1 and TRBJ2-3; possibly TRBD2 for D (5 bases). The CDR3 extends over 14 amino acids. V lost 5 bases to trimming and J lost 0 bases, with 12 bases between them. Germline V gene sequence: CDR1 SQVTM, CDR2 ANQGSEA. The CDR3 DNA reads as TGCAGCGTTCAGCCAGGAGGTAGCACAGATACGCAGTATTTT. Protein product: CSVQPGGSTDTQYF.

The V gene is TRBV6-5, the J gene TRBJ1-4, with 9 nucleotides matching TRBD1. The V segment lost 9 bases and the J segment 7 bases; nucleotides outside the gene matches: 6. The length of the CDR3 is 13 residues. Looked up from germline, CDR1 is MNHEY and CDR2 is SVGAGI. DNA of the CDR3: TGTGCCAGTCGGGACAGGGTTGGTGAAAAACTGTTTTTT. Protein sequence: CASRDRVGEKLFF.

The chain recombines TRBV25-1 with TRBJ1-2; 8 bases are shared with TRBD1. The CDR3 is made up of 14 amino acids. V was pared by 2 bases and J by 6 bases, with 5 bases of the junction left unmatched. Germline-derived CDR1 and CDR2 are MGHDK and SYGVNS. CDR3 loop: CASSEVDRGDGYTF. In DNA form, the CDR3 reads TGTGCCAGCAGTGAAGTTGACAGGGGCGATGGCTACACCTTC.

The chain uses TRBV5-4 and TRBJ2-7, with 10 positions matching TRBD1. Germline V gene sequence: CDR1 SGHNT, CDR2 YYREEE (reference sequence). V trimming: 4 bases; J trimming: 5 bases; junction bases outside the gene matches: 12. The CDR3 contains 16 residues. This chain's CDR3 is CASSAGRDRGSHEQYF. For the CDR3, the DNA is TGTGCCAGCAGCGCAGGCCGGGACAGGGGATCCCACGAGCAGTACTTC.

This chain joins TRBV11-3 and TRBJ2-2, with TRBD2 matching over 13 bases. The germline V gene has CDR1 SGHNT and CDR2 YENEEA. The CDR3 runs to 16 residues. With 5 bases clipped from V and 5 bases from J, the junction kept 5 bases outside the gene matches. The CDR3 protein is CASSPGLAGSTGELFF. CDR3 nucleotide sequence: TGTGCCAGCAGCCCGGGACTAGCGGGATCTACCGGGGAGCTGTTTTTT.

CDR3 sequence reads: CASSADRAGGEKLFF. DNA of the CDR3: TGCGCCAGCAGCGCCGACAGGGCGGGGGGCGAAAAACTGTTTTTT. V is TRBV5-1 and J is TRBJ1-4, with TRBD1 matching 7 bases. The V gene end was trimmed by 4 bases and the J gene end by 8 bases; junction bases not matched to a gene: 11. The germline V gene has CDR1 SGHRS and CDR2 YFSETQ. The CDR3 spans 15 residues. The full variable domain, its missing parts supplied by reference TRBV5-1 and TRBJ1-4, is KAGVTQTPRYLIKTRGQQVTLSCSPISGHRSVSWYQQTPGQGLQFLFEYFSETQRNKGNFPGRFSGRQFSNSRSEMNVSTLELGDSALYLCASSADRAGGEKLFFGSGTQLSVL.

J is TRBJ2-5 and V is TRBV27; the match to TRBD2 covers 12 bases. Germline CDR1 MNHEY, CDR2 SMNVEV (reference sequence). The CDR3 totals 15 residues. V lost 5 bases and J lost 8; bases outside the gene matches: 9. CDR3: CASSGWTSGKGTQYF. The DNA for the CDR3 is TGTGCCAGCAGTGGATGGACTAGCGGGAAAGGAACCCAGTACTTC.

The CDR3 sequence is CASSDSPGTNYGYTF. DNA of the CDR3: TGTGCCAGCAGTGACTCGCCAGGAACTAACTATGGCTACACCTTC. The chain uses TRBV6-4 and TRBJ1-2; D is unclear. The CDR3 has 15 amino acids. Looked up from germline, CDR1 is MRHNA and CDR2 is SNTAGT. V was clipped by 0 bases and J by 0 bases, with 8 bases between them.

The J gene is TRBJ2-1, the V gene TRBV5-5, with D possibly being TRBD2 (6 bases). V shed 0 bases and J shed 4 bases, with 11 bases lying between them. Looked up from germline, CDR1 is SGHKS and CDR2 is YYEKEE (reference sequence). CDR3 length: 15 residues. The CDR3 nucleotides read TGTGCCAGCAGCTTGGGGACCGGGAGTTACAATGAGCAGTTCTTC. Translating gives CASSLGTGSYNEQFF. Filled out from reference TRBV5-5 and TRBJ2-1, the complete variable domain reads DAGVTQSPTHLIKTRGQQVTLRCSPISGHKSVSWYQQVLGQGPQFIFQYYEKEERGRGNFPDRFSARQFPNYSSELNVNALLLGDSALYLCASSLGTGSYNEQFFGPGTRLTVL.

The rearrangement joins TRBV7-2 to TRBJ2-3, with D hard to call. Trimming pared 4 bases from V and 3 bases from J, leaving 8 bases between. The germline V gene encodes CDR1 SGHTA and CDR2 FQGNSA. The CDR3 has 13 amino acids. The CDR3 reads CASSSTLTDTQYF. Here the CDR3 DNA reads TGTGCCAGCAGCTCCACACTGACAGATACGCAGTATTTT.

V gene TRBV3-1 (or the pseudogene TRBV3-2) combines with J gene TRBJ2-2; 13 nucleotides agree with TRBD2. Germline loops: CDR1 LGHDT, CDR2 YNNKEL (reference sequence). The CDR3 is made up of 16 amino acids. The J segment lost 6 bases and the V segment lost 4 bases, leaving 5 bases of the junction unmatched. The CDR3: CASSPTSGRGAGELFF. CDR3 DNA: TGTGCCAGCAGCCCAACTAGCGGGAGGGGGGCCGGGGAGCTGTTTTTT.

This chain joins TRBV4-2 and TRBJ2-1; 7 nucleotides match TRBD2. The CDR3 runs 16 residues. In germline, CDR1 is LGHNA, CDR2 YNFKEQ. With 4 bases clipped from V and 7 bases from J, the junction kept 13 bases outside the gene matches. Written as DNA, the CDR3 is TGTGCCAGCAGCCTGGCGGGCGGGAGAAGGACGAATGAGCAGTTCTTC. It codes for CASSLAGGRRTNEQFF.

The CDR3 sequence is CASSFSGKETQYF. The DNA for the CDR3 is TGTGCCAGCAGCTTTAGCGGAAAAGAGACCCAGTACTTC. This sequence joins TRBV7-2 and TRBJ2-5; maybe TRBD2 (6 bases). V was shortened by 3 bases and J by 3 bases, with 8 bases between the two germline ends. CDR1 SGHTA and CDR2 FQGNSA come from the germline V gene. CDR3 length equals 13 residues.

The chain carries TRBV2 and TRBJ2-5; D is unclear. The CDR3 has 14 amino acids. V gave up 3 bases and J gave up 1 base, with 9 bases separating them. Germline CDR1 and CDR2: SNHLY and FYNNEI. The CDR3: CASSDKVIQETQYF. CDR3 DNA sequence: TGTGCCAGCAGTGACAAGGTTATCCAAGAGACCCAGTACTTC.

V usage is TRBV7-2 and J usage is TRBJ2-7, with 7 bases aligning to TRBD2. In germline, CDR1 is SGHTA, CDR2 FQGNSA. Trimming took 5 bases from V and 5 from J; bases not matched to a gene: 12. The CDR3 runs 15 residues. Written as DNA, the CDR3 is TGTGCCAGCAGCACAAAATCCAGGGAGGGCCACGAGCAGTACTTC. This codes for CASSTKSREGHEQYF.

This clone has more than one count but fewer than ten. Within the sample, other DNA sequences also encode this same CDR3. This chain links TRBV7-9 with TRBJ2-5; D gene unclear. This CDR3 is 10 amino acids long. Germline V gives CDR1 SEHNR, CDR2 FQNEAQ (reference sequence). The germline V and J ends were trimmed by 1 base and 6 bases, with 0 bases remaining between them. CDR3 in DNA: TGTGCCAGCAGCTTAGAGACCCAGTACTTC. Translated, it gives CASSLETQYF.

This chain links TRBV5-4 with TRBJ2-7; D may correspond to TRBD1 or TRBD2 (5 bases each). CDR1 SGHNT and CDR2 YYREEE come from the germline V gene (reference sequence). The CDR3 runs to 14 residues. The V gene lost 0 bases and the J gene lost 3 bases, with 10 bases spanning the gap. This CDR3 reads CASSLEGRIYEQYF. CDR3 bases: TGTGCCAGCAGCTTGGAGGGACGCATCTACGAGCAGTACTTC.

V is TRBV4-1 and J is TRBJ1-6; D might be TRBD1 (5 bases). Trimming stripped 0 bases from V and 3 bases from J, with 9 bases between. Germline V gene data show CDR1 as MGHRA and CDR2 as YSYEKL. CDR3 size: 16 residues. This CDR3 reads CASSQEGTGYNSPLHF. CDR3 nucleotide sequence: TGCGCCAGCAGCCAAGAAGGCACAGGCTATAATTCACCCCTCCACTTT.

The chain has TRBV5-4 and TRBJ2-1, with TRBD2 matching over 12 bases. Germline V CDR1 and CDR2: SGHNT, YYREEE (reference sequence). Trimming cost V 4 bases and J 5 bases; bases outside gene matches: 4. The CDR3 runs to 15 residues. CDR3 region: CASSPGTSGHNEQFF. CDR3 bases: TGTGCCAGCAGCCCCGGGACTAGCGGGCACAATGAGCAGTTCTTC.

This chain's CDR3 is CASSLGWGRTGELFF. DNA for the CDR3: TGCGCCAGCAGCTTGGGTTGGGGGCGGACCGGGGAGCTGTTTTTT. The chain joins TRBV5-1 to TRBJ2-2, with TRBD1 as a possible D gene (6 bases). In germline, CDR1 is SGHRS, CDR2 YFSETQ. V lost 0 bases to trimming and J lost 5 bases, with 11 bases between them. The CDR3 spans 15 residues.